This T cell receptor beta chain was sequenced for a study of shared clonotypes between healthy human individuals. Study results and limitations: Clonotype sharing levels among donors were expected to vary with sequencing depth.

Trimming took 3 bases from V and 10 from J, leaving 25 bases between them. Per the germline V gene, CDR1 is SQVTM and CDR2 is ANQGSEA. The CDR3 sequence is 16 residues long. This clone was counted once. What it binds is not known. Sequenced by immunoSEQ multiplex PCR; TCRdb stores in-frame clones only, minus some. In the table there are 760,000 or so clones, 95% to 97% of which are singletons. Naivety among CD8 cells was defined by CD45RO negativity and positive CCR7 selection, thereby excluding terminally differentiated effector memory CD45RA+ cells. The receptor was isolated from a man aged 30 to 45 in good health. The chain joins TRBV29-1 to TRBJ2-1; D gene uncertain. Sample: naive CD8+ T cells sorted from blood. This chain's CDR3 is CSVDLGGGGRSYEQFF. The CDR3, as DNA: TGCAGCGTTGATTTGGGCGGCGGTGGCAGGTCCTACGAGCAGTTCTTC.